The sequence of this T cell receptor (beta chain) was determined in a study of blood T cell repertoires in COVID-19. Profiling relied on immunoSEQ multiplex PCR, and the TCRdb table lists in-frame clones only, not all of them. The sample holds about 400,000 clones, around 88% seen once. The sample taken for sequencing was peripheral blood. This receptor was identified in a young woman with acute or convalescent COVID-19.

CDR3 DNA: TGTGCCAGCACGGCTCCAGGGATGAACACTGAAGCTTTCTTT. Translation gives CASTAPGMNTEAFF. The chain combines TRBV28 with TRBJ1-1; TRBD1 is a possible D gene (5 bases). The CDR3 runs to 14 residues. Germline loops: CDR1 MDHEN, CDR2 SYDVKM. The V end lost 7 bases, the J end lost 0 bases, and 12 bases lay between the germline ends.